This TCR beta chain was sequenced for a study of T cells in Graves' hyperthyroidism and ophthalmopathy. Study results and limitations: Ophthalmopathy and stable hyperthyroidism were separated by a 13 V-J model.

This clonotype was counted at least ten times. The antigen is undetermined. The authors took PBMCs from roughly 10 ml fresh peripheral blood. Amplified TCR beta CDR3 regions came from RNA transcripts. The TCR CDR3 was amplified in a first-round RT-PCR using the HTBI primer set. TCRdb re-analysed the multiplex PCR reads in MiXCR, keeping a single row per CDR3 protein. The data hold about 600,000 distinct CDR3 sequences, with 12% to 15% observed a single time. Source material: blood. The origin of this receptor is a young woman with Graves' ophthalmopathy.

The CDR3 loop reads CATQRGANTEAFF. Here the CDR3 DNA reads TGTGCCACCCAAAGGGGGGCGAACACTGAAGCTTTCTTT. V and J are TRBV6-2 or TRBV6-3 and TRBJ1-1, with D perhaps TRBD1 (6 bases). The CDR3 extends over 13 amino acids. CDR1 is MNHEY, CDR2 SVGEGT, per germline. V was trimmed by 10 bases and J by 1 base, leaving 13 bases between them.